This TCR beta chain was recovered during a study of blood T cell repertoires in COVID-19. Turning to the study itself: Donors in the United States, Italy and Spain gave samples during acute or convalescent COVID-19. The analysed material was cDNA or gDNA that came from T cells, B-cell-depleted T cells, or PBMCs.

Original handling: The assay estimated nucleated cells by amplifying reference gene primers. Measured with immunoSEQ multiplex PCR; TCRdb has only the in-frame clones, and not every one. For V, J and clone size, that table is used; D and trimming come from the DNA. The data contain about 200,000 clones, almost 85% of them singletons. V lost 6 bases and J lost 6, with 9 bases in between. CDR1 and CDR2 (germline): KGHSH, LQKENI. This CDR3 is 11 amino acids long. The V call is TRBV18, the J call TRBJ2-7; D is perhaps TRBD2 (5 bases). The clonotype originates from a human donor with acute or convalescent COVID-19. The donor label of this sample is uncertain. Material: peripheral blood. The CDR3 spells CASSNRGEQYF. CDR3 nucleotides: TGTGCCAGCTCGAACCGGGGCGAGCAGTACTTC.